These 17 T cell receptor beta chains originate from one sample sequenced in a study of blood T cell repertoires in COVID-19. Produced via immunoSEQ multiplex PCR; TCRdb's table is partial and in-frame only. This table has 150,000 to 170,000 clones, around 74% appearing once. The sequencing sample was made of peripheral blood. Receptors originate from a woman aged 80 or older with acute or convalescent COVID-19.

The rearrangement uses TRBV6-2 or TRBV6-3 and TRBJ1-3, with D tentatively TRBD1 (5 bases). The CDR3 has 14 residues. CDR1 is MNHEY, CDR2 SVGEGT, per germline. Trimming removed 4 bases at V and 0 bases at J, with 7 bases between. The chain's CDR3 is CASSSGFSGNTIYF. The CDR3 nucleotides are TGTGCCAGCAGTTCAGGGTTCTCTGGAAACACCATATATTTT.

This clone was picked up a small number of times. The V and J genes are TRBV6-5 and TRBJ1-4; 8 bases are a match to TRBD1. V was clipped by 7 bases and J by 6 bases; unmatched bases: 7. CDR1 and CDR2 from the germline V gene are MNHEY and SVGAGI. This CDR3 comprises 14 residues. This CDR3 is CASTNSGGDEKLFF. The CDR3 DNA follows: TGTGCCAGCACTAACTCAGGGGGCGATGAAAAACTGTTTTTT.

This chain connects TRBV6-1 to TRBJ1-1; D is perhaps TRBD1 (6 bases). The germline CDR1 and CDR2 sequences are MNHNS and SASEGT. V gave up 9 bases and J gave up 4 bases, with 18 bases separating them. The CDR3 is 14 residues long. The CDR3 nucleotides are TGTGCCAGTACCACGGCGGGGGGCGCCACTGAAGCTTTCTTT. Its translation is CASTTAGGATEAFF.

The chain is built from TRBV5-1 and TRBJ2-1; 9 bases agree with TRBD2. The CDR3 is 15 amino acids. V trimming: 2 bases; J trimming: 6 bases; junction bases outside the gene matches: 6. Germline CDR1 SGHRS, CDR2 YFSETQ. CDR3 sequence: CASSLGLAGINEQFF. The CDR3 DNA follows: TGCGCCAGCAGCTTAGGGCTAGCGGGAATCAATGAGCAGTTCTTC.

The V call is TRBV7-2, the J call TRBJ1-5; the D is unclear. Per germline, CDR1 SGHTA and CDR2 FQGNSA. V lost 5 bases to trimming and J lost 5 bases, with 10 bases between them. This CDR3 contains 13 residues. CDR3 bases: TGTGCCAGCAGCGTGAACAGACATCAGCCCCAGCATTTT. It translates to CASSVNRHQPQHF. The variable domain in full, with the rest retrieved from reference TRBV7-2 and TRBJ1-5, is GAGVSQSPSNKVTEKGKDVELRCDPISGHTALYWYRQSLGQGLEFLIYFQGNSAPDKSGLPSDRFSAERTGGSVSTLTIQRTQQEDSAVYLCASSVNRHQPQHFGDGTRLSIL.

This clone was picked up a small number of times. At the DNA level, this CDR3 is encoded by other sequences in the same sample as well. This chain links TRBV12-3 or TRBV12-4 with TRBJ2-1; no definite D call. Trimming took off 1 base at V and 3 bases at J, with 4 bases between the two ends. The CDR3 has 13 amino acids. The DNA for the CDR3 is TGTGCCAGCAGTTTAGACAGCTACAATGAGCAGTTCTTC. Translated: CASSLDSYNEQFF.

CDR3 protein: CASSLLGEGTQYF. CDR3 sequence (DNA): TGTGCCAGCAGCTTATTGGGTGAGGGGACCCAGTACTTC. This rearrangement joins TRBV7-9 to TRBJ2-5, with D perhaps matching TRBD2 (5 bases). The CDR3 runs to 13 residues. Germline V gives CDR1 SEHNR, CDR2 FQNEAQ (reference sequence). The V and J ends lost 2 bases and 7 bases respectively, with 11 bases between them.

The J gene is TRBJ1-2, the V gene TRBV6-1; 7 nucleotides match TRBD1. Unmatched junction bases numbered 8, after V lost 3 bases and J lost 7 bases. The CDR3 covers 14 residues. Germline V gene data show CDR1 as MNHNS and CDR2 as SASEGT. The CDR3 DNA reads as TGTGCCAGCAGTGATAGACAGGGAGTTCGTGGCTACACCTTC. Its protein is CASSDRQGVRGYTF.

This rearrangement joins TRBV27 to TRBJ1-2; D gene ambiguous. The CDR3 sequence is 13 residues long. Germline-derived CDR1 and CDR2 are MNHEY and SMNVEV (reference sequence). V was clipped by 5 bases and J by 8 bases, with 15 bases between them. CDR3 DNA sequence: TGTGCCAGCAGTCGGGATAGGCTGGAGGGCTACACCTTC. Its translation: CASSRDRLEGYTF.

This clone was detected a few times. This same CDR3 is encoded by further DNA sequences in the sample. V is TRBV7-3 and J is TRBJ2-3; 11 nucleotides agree with TRBD2. CDR1 and CDR2 (germline): SGHTA, FQGTGA. J lost 6 bases, V lost 0 bases, and 5 bases had no gene match. The CDR3 spans 16 residues. CDR3 in amino acids: CASSLTSGGAGDTQYF. In nucleotides, the CDR3 is TGTGCCAGCAGCTTAACTAGCGGGGGGGCAGGTGATACGCAGTATTTT.

The gene calls are TRBV3-1 (or the pseudogene TRBV3-2) and TRBJ1-2; 12 nucleotides agree with TRBD1. Germline CDR1 LGHDT, CDR2 YNNKEL (reference sequence). This CDR3 is 15 amino acids long. With 2 bases clipped from V and 4 bases from J, the junction kept 2 bases outside the gene matches. The CDR3 protein is CASSQRDRGPYGYTF. DNA for the CDR3: TGTGCCAGCAGCCAAAGGGACAGGGGGCCCTATGGCTACACCTTC.

J is TRBJ2-6 and V is TRBV18, with TRBD1 identical over 9 bases. This CDR3 comprises 17 residues. V trimming: 4 bases; J trimming: 1 base; junction bases outside the gene matches: 5. CDR1 and CDR2 (germline): KGHSH, LQKENI. The CDR3 here is CASSLGQGLSGANVLTF. Here the CDR3 DNA reads TGTGCCAGCTCACTGGGACAGGGACTATCTGGGGCCAACGTCCTGACTTTC.

This clone showed up just a few times. This rearrangement joins TRBV29-1 to TRBJ1-4; tentative D call: TRBD1 (5 bases). V was clipped by 7 bases and J by 7 bases, with 19 bases between them. Germline CDR1 SQVTM, CDR2 ANQGSEA. This CDR3 region has 14 residues. CDR3 protein: CSADVGGGGEKLFF. The CDR3 DNA sequence: TGCAGCGCTGACGTCGGGGGAGGCGGTGAAAAACTGTTTTTT.

V usage is TRBV23-1 and J usage is TRBJ1-4; TRBD1 matches 7 bases. TRBV23-1 is an open reading frame, and its role is uncertain. V lost 2 bases, J lost 5 bases, and 11 bases stayed unmatched. This CDR3 contains 17 residues. CDR3: CASSQRQPGQLNEKLFF. CDR3 in DNA: TGCGCCAGCAGTCAACGGCAGCCGGGACAGCTGAATGAAAAACTGTTTTTT.

This chain connects TRBV5-1 to TRBJ2-3; perhaps TRBD2 as D (5 bases). The CDR3 is 13 residues long. CDR1 is SGHRS and CDR2 is YFSETQ in the germline V gene. Trimming shortened V by 4 bases and J by 3 bases, and 9 bases separated the two germline ends. Here the CDR3 DNA reads TGCGCCAGCAGCCGCGAGGGTACAGATACGCAGTATTTT. Translated, it gives CASSREGTDTQYF.

V and J are TRBV24-1 and TRBJ2-2; 8 bases map to TRBD2. CDR1 is KGHDR and CDR2 is SFDVKD in the germline V gene. The CDR3 sequence is 14 residues long. V gave up 6 bases and J gave up 5 bases; unmatched junction bases: 4. The CDR3 loop is CATSPGGMTGELFF. Here the CDR3 DNA reads TGTGCCACCAGTCCGGGGGGGATGACCGGGGAGCTGTTTTTT.

The chain couples TRBV4-3 to TRBJ1-1; D is ambiguous. Between the trimmed V and J ends, which lost 3 bases and 5 bases, there was a span of 16 bases. In germline, CDR1 is LGHNA, CDR2 YSLEER. The CDR3 sequence is 15 residues long. In nucleotides, the CDR3 is TGCGCCAGCAGCCAGCTCGTTGGAGGGAATACTGAAGCTTTCTTT. Translating it yields CASSQLVGGNTEAFF.